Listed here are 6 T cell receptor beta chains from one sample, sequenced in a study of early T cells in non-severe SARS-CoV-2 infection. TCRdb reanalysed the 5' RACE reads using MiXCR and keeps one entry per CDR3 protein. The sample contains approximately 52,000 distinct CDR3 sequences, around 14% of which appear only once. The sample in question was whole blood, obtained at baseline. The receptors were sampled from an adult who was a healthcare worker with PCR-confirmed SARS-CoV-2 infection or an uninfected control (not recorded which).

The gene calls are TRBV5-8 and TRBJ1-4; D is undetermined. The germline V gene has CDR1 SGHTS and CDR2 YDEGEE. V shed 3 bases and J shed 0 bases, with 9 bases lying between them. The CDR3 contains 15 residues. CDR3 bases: TGTGCCAGCAGCTCCCTCCAGACAACTAATGAAAAACTGTTTTTT. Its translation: CASSSLQTTNEKLFF.

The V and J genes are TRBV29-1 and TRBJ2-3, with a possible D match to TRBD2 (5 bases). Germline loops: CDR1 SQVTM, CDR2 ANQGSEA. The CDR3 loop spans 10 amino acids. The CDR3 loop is CATLADTQYF. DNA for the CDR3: TGCGCTACGTTAGCGGATACGCAGTATTTT.

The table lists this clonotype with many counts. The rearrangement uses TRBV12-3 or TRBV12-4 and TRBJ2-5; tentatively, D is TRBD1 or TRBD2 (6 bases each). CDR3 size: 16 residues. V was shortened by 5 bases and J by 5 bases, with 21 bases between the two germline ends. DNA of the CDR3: TGTGCCAGCAGTGAAAACCGGGGGCTCAAAGACGAGACCCAGTACTTC. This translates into CASSENRGLKDETQYF.

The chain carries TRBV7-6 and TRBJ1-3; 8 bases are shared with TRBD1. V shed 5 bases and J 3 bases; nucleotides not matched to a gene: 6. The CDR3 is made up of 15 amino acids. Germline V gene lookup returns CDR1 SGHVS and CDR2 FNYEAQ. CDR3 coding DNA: TGTGCCAGCAGCCCAACAGGGGGAAGTGGAAACACCATATATTTT. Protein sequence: CASSPTGGSGNTIYF.

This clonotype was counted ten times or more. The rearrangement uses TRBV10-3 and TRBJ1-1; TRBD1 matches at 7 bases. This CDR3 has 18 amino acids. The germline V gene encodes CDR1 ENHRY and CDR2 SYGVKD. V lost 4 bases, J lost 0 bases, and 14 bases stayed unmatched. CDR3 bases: TGTGCCATCAGTGGTTTCCCCAGGGACAGTATTATGAACACTGAAGCTTTCTTT. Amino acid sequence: CAISGFPRDSIMNTEAFF.

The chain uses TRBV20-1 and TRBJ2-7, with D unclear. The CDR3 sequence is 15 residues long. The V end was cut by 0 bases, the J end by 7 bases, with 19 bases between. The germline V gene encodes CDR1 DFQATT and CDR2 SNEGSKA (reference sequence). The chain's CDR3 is CSARDMTAGLREQYF. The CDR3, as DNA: TGCAGTGCTAGAGATATGACGGCAGGATTGAGGGAGCAGTACTTC.